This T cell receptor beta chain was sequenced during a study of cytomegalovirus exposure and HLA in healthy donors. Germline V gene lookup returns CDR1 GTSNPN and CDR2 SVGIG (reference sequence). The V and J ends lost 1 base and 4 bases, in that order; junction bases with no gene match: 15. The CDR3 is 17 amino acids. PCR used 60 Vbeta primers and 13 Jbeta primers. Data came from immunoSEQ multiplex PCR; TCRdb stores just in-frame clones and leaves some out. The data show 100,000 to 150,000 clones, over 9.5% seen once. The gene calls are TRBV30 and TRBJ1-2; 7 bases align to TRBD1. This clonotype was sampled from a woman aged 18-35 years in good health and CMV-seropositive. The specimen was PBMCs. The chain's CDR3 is CAWSAFSGQAGSYGYTF. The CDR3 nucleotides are TGTGCCTGGAGTGCTTTTTCCGGACAGGCGGGGAGCTATGGCTACACCTTC.